Here is one T cell receptor (beta chain) with its context. Its antigen is still unknown. Sequencing of DNA taken from cultured CD4+ T cells relied on the Oncomine TCR Beta short-read assay. TCRdb reprocessed the PCR reads via MiXCR and lists one record per CDR3 protein. The sample has over 10,000 distinct CDR3 sequences; 50% to 60% are singletons. As for treatment: approximately nine-day PBMC culture with coronavirus spike peptide pools or control peptides (ViraFEST assay). A half-volume replacement of the medium with fresh IL-2 medium was performed on days 3 and 7. Scientists separated out CD4+ T cells through negative selection following 10 days in culture. This sample was included in a study of vaccination and CD4 T cells after COVID-19. Study in general: Samples after vaccination came a median about 72 days past dose two, ranging 14 to 241.

V shed 6 bases, J shed 1 base, and the junction held 5 bases outside the gene matches. The CDR3 has 14 amino acids. Per the germline V gene, CDR1 is SGHAT and CDR2 is FQNNGV. Regarding the study as a whole: Nearly all convalescent vaccine-specific clones, 304 of 307, recognized only SARS-CoV-2 spike.

The sequence derives from a human donor who had recovered from COVID-19. The rearrangement links TRBV11-2 to TRBJ1-1, with TRBD1 matching over 7 bases. Material for sequencing was CD4+ T cells from blood, cultured in vitro. The CDR3 DNA follows: TGTGCCAGCAGTTACAGGGGAGGGAACACTGAAGCTTTCTTT. Residues: CASSYRGGNTEAFF.